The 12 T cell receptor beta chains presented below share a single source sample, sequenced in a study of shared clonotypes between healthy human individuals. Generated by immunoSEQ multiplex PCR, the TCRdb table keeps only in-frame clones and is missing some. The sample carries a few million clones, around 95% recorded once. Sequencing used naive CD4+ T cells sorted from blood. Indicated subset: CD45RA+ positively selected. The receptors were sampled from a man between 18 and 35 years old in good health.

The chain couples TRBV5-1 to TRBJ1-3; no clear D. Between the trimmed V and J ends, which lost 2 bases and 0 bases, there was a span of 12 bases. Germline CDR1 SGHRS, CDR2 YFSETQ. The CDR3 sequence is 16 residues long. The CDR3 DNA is TGCGCCAGCAGCTTCTCAGGTCCCAGCTCTGGAAACACCATATATTTT. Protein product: CASSFSGPSSGNTIYF.

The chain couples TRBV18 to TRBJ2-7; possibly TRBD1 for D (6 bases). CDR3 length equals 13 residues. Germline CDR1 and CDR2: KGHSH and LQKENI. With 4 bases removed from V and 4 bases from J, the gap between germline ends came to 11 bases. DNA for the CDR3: TGTGCCAGCTCACGGGACATATCATACGAGCAGTACTTC. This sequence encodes CASSRDISYEQYF.

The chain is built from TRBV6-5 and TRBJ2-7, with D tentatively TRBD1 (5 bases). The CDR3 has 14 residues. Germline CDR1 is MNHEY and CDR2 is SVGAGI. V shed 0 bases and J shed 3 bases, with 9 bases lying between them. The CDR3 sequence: CASSYSQGHYEQYF. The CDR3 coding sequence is TGTGCCAGCAGTTACTCGCAGGGTCACTACGAGCAGTACTTC.

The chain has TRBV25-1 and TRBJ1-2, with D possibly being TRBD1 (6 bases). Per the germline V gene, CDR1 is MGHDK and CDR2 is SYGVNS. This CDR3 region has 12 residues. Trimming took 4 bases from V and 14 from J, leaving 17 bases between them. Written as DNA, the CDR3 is TGTGCCAGCAGTGGATTACAGGGAACTAGAACCTTC. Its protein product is CASSGLQGTRTF.

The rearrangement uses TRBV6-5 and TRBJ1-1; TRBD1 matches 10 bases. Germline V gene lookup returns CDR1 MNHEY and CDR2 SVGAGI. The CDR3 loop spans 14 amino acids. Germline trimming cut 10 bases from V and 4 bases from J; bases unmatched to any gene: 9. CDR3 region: CATRQGAGGTEAFF. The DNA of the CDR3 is TGTGCCACCCGACAGGGGGCCGGTGGCACTGAAGCTTTCTTT.

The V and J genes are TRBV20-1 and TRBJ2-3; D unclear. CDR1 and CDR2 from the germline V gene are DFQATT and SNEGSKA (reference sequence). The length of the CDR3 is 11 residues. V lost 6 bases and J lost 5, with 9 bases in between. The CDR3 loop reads CSAERIDTQYF. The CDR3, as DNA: TGCAGTGCGGAGCGTATAGATACGCAGTATTTT.

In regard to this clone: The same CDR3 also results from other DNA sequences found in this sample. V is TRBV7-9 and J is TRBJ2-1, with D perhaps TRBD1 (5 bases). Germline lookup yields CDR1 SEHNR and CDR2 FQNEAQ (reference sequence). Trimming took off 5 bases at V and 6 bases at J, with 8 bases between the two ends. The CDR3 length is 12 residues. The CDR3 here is CASSLQGNEQFF. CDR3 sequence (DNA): TGTGCCAGCAGCCTCCAGGGCAATGAGCAGTTCTTC. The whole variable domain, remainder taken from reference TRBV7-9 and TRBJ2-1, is DTGVSQNPRHKITKRGQNVTFRCDPISEHNRLYWYRQTLGQGPEFLTYFQNEAQLEKSRLLSDRFSAERPKGSFSTLEIQRTEQGDSAMYLCASSLQGNEQFFGPGTRLTVL.

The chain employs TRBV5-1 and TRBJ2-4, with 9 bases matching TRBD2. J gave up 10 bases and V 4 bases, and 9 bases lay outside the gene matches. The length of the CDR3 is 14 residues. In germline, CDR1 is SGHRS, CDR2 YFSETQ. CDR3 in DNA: TGCGCCAGCAGCCCCTCCGGCGGGGGGGATATTCAGTACTTC. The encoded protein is CASSPSGGGDIQYF.

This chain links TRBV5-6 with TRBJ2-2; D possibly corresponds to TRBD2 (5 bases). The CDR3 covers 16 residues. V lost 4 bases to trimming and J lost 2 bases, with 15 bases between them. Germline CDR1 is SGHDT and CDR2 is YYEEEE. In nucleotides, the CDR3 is TGTGCCAGCAGCCGATGGGAGCTAGCTAACACCGGGGAGCTGTTTTTT. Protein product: CASSRWELANTGELFF. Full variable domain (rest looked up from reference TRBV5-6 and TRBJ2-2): DAGVTQSPTHLIKTRGQQVTLRCSPKSGHDTVSWYQQALGQGPQFIFQYYEEEERQRGNFPDRFSGHQFPNYSSELNVNALLLGDSALYLCASSRWELANTGELFFGEGSRLTVL.

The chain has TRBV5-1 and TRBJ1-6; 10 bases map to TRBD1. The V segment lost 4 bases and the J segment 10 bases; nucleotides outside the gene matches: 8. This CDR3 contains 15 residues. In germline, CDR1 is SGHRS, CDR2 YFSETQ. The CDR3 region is CASSTLDRGQSPLHF. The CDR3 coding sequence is TGCGCCAGCAGCACCCTAGACAGGGGGCAGTCACCCCTCCACTTT.

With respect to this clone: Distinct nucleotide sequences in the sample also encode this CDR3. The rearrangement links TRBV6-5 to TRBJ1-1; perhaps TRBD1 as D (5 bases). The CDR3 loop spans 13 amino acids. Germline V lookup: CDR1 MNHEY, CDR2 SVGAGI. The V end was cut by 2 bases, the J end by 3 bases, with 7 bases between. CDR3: CASSYRGDTEAFF. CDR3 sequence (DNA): TGTGCCAGCAGTTACCGGGGGGACACTGAAGCTTTCTTT.

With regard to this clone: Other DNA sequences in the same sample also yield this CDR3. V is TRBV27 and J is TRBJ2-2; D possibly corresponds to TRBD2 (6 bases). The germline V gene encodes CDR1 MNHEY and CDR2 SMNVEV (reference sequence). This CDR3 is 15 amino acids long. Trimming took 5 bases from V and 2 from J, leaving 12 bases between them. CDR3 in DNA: TGTGCCAGCAGTCCCGGGACTGGAAACACCGGGGAGCTGTTTTTT. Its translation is CASSPGTGNTGELFF.